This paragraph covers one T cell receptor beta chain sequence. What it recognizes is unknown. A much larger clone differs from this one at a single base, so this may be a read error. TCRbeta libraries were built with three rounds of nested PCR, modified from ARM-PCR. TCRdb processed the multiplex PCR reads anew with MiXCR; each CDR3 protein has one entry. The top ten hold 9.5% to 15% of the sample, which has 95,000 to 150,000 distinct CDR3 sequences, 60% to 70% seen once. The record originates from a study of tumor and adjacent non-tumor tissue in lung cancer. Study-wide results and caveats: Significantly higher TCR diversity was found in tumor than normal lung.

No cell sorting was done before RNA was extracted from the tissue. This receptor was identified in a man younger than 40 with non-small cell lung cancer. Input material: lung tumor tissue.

CDR3 sequence reads: CTSGLGQGTDTQYF. CDR3 nucleotide sequence: TGTACTAGTGGTTTGGGACAAGGCACAGATACGCAGTATTTT. This chain connects TRBV12-5 to TRBJ2-3, with TRBD1 as a possible D gene (6 bases). There are 14 residues in the CDR3. Germline CDR1 is LGHNT and CDR2 is FRNRAP.